Given below is one TCR beta chain in context. Its antigen is not known. J was trimmed by 3 bases and V by 6 bases; bases with no gene match: 3. The CDR3 loop spans 13 amino acids. Investigators profiled TCR beta VDJ and CDR3 from genomic DNA template. TCRdb re-analysed the reads in MiXCR, keeping a single row per CDR3 protein. This table has 150,000 to 200,000 distinct CDR3 sequences, under 70% appearing once. This entry belongs to a study of CD8+CD57+ T cells in acquired aplastic anemia. Overall study context: Mean yield of DNA from sorted CD4+ and CD8+ cells was 2.5 to 4 ug.

The study, taken as a whole, reports: The study identified almost 30 CD8+ CDR3 sequences shared by patients and controls. Patients were compared with controls for CD8+ Simpson's diversity, and no significant difference emerged.

The V call is TRBV12-3 or TRBV12-4, the J call TRBJ2-7; 9 bases map to TRBD1. The TCR comes from a human donor with severe aplastic anemia or a healthy control (not recorded which). The sequenced material came from sorted CD4+, CD8+, or CD8+CD57+ T cells (not recorded which) from PBMCs. CDR3 sequence: CASRRQGVYEQYF. CDR3 sequence (DNA): TGTGCCAGCAGACGACAGGGGGTCTACGAGCAGTACTTC.